A single sample is the source of the 14 T cell receptor beta chains below, sequenced in a study of breast tumors, draining lymph nodes, adjacent tissues. TCRdb reprocessed the multiplex PCR reads with MiXCR, giving one entry per CDR3 protein. The sample shows 200,000 to 300,000 distinct CDR3 sequences, more than 30% of them seen only once. Samples came from axillary lymph nodes draining the breast cancer. Source material: axillary lymph node tissue. Every receptor here comes from a female donor with breast cancer. Some clones in this sample may be carry-over from other donors' samples.

This clonotype was recorded at least ten times. This chain joins TRBV5-1 and TRBJ2-3; D may correspond to TRBD1 or TRBD2 (6 bases each). V lost 0 bases to trimming and J lost 0 bases, with 17 bases between them. The germline CDR1 and CDR2 sequences are SGHRS and YFSETQ. This CDR3 comprises 18 residues. CDR3 protein: CASSLVIGGQLSTDTQYF. DNA for the CDR3: TGCGCCAGCAGCTTGGTTATCGGGGGACAACTTAGCACAGATACGCAGTATTTT.

The V and J genes are TRBV29-1 and TRBJ1-2, with 9 positions matching TRBD1. The length of the CDR3 is 13 residues. Germline CDR1 SQVTM, CDR2 ANQGSEA. Trimming cost V 4 bases and J 7 bases; bases outside gene matches: 7. CDR3 sequence reads: CSVVRGQGSGYTF. CDR3 coding DNA: TGCAGCGTTGTGCGGGGACAGGGAAGTGGCTACACCTTC.

This clonotype was seen at least ten times. The chain employs TRBV7-9 and TRBJ2-3, with 12 bases matching TRBD1. This CDR3 region has 15 residues. The V gene's germline CDR1 is SEHNR and CDR2 FQNEAQ (reference sequence). V lost 5 bases to trimming and J lost 4 bases; unmatched junction nucleotides: 4. CDR3 coding DNA: TGTGCCAGCAGCACCGGGACAGGGGGCGCAGATACGCAGTATTTT. Translating gives CASSTGTGGADTQYF. Variable domain in full (rest from reference TRBV7-9 and TRBJ2-3): DTGVSQNPRHKITKRGQNVTFRCDPISEHNRLYWYRQTLGQGPEFLTYFQNEAQLEKSRLLSDRFSAERPKGSFSTLEIQRTEQGDSAMYLCASSTGTGGADTQYFGPGTRLTVL.

Comments on this clonotype: This CDR3 is missing its conserved last phenylalanine or tryptophan, likely due to a read error. The rearrangement joins TRBV19 to TRBJ2-1, with 8 bases identical to TRBD1. The CDR3 length is 16 residues. Germline values: CDR1 LNHDA, CDR2 SQIVND (reference sequence). With 4 bases clipped from V and 5 bases from J, the junction kept 10 bases outside the gene matches. Here the CDR3 reads CASSNRAGTGNNEQFS. As DNA, the CDR3 is TGTGCCAGTAGTAATAGAGCCGGGACAGGAAACAATGAGCAGTTCTCC.

V gene TRBV6-6 combines with J gene TRBJ2-7; possible D gene TRBD1, 6 bases. The length of the CDR3 is 17 residues. The V and J ends lost 5 bases and 3 bases respectively, with 23 bases between them. Germline CDR1 reads MNHNY; CDR2 reads SVGAGI (reference sequence). The DNA for the CDR3 is TGTGCCAGCAGTAGGGTCTCGGGTGGAAGCAGGGGCTACGAGCAGTACTTC. Its translation is CASSRVSGGSRGYEQYF.

This clonotype was observed at least ten times. The CDR3 spells CASSPWDDNEQFF. The CDR3 nucleotides are TGTGCCAGCAGCCCTTGGGACGACAATGAGCAGTTCTTC. The chain has TRBV5-8 and TRBJ2-1, with D perhaps matching TRBD1 or TRBD2 (5 bases each). Germline CDR1 reads SGHTS; CDR2 reads YDEGEE. Trimming left V 4 bases short and J 5 bases short, with 10 bases between. CDR3 length: 13 residues. The variable domain in full, with the rest retrieved from reference TRBV5-8 and TRBJ2-1, is EAGVTQSPTHLIKTRGQQATLRCSPISGHTSVYWYQQALGLGLQFLLWYDEGEERNRGNFPPRFSGRQFPNYSSELNVNALELEDSALYLCASSPWDDNEQFFGPGTRLTVL.

This clonotype was seen many times. The V call is TRBV20-1, the J call TRBJ2-7; TRBD2 aligns across 7 bases. The CDR3 covers 15 residues. CDR1 DFQATT and CDR2 SNEGSKA come from the germline V gene (reference sequence). The junction had 13 bases not matched to a gene; V was cut back by 3 bases and J by 5 bases. CDR3 DNA sequence: TGCAGTGCTAGGAGGGCGGGAGTGCGGATCCACGAGCAGTACTTC. Its protein product is CSARRAGVRIHEQYF.

This clonotype has at least ten counts. The chain carries TRBV4-1 and TRBJ2-7; 10 nucleotides align to TRBD1. The CDR3 runs to 14 residues. CDR1 is MGHRA, CDR2 YSYEKL, per germline. Losses at the gene ends were 4 bases for V and 4 bases for J; bases not matched to a gene: 4. The CDR3 DNA reads TGCGCCAGCAGCCGGGACAGGGGCGATTACGAGCAGTACTTC. Protein product: CASSRDRGDYEQYF.

At least ten counts were recorded for this clonotype. The chain has TRBV15 and TRBJ1-2; D gene uncertain. The CDR3 has 13 residues. The ends were cut back, 3 bases at V and 5 bases at J, with 10 bases in the middle. CDR1 is LNHNV, CDR2 YYDKDF, per germline (reference sequence). The CDR3 coding sequence is TGTGCCACCAGCAGTCTCACCTCTTATGGCTACACCTTC. Amino acid sequence: CATSSLTSYGYTF.

This clonotype was counted at least ten times. The CDR3 spells CASSLGGQGSETQYF. The CDR3 DNA reads TGTGCCAGCAGCTTAGGGGGACAGGGGTCAGAGACCCAGTACTTC. The chain joins TRBV11-2 to TRBJ2-5, with TRBD1 matching over 10 bases. V lost 1 base to trimming and J lost 4 bases; unmatched junction nucleotides: 3. The CDR3 loop spans 15 amino acids. CDR1 is SGHAT and CDR2 is FQNNGV in the germline V gene.

About this clonotype itself: A read error may be the cause here, since a much bigger clone is one base away. The V call is TRBV4-3, the J call TRBJ2-3, with D possibly TRBD1 on 5 matching bases. The CDR3 is 15 amino acids. Trimming pared 7 bases from V and 2 bases from J, leaving 16 bases between. CDR1 is LGHNA, CDR2 YSLEER, per germline. The CDR3 region is CASKPSRANTDTQYF. Here the CDR3 DNA reads TGCGCCAGCAAGCCAAGCAGGGCTAACACAGATACGCAGTATTTT.

Note on this clonotype: A read error may produce the germline difference seen at one junction end. The chain links TRBV18 to TRBJ2-5; the match to TRBD1 covers 7 bases. The CDR3 spans 14 residues. CDR1 KGHSH and CDR2 LQKENI come from the germline V gene. In nucleotides, the CDR3 is TGTGCCAGCTCACCAGCTAACGGGACAGATACGCAGTATTTC. As protein: CASSPANGTDTQYF.

This clonotype was detected ten times or more. The rearrangement links TRBV9 to TRBJ2-2, with 7 positions matching TRBD2. V dropped 2 bases and J dropped 5; count of bases not matched to a gene: 12. Germline V gene lookup returns CDR1 SGDLS and CDR2 YYNGEE. The length of the CDR3 is 17 residues. The CDR3 DNA reads as TGTGCCAGCAGCGTGGGAGCTCGAGGCGGGGGTACCGGGGAGCTGTTTTTT. As protein: CASSVGARGGGTGELFF.

This clonotype was picked up a small number of times. V gene TRBV19 combines with J gene TRBJ2-2; TRBD2 aligns across 8 bases. Losses at the gene ends were 0 bases for V and 5 bases for J; bases not matched to a gene: 8. Germline CDR1 and CDR2: LNHDA and SQIVND (reference sequence). The CDR3 is made up of 17 amino acids. CDR3 sequence reads: CASSIDPREGKTGELFF. For the CDR3, the DNA is TGTGCCAGTAGTATAGATCCCCGGGAGGGGAAAACCGGGGAGCTGTTTTTT.